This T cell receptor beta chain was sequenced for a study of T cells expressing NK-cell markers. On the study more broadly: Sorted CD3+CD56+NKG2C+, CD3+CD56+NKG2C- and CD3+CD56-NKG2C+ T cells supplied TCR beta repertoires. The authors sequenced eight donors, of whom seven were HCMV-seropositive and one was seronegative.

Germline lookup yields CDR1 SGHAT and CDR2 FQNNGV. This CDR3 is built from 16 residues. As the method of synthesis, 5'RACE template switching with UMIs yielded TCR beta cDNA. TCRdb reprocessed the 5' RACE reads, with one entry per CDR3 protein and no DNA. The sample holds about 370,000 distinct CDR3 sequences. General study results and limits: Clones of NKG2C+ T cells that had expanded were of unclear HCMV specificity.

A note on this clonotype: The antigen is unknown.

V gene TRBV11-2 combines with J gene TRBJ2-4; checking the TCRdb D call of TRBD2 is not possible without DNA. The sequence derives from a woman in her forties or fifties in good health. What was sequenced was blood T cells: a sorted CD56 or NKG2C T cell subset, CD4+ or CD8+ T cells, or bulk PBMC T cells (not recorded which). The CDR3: CASSPRVAPAKNIQYF.